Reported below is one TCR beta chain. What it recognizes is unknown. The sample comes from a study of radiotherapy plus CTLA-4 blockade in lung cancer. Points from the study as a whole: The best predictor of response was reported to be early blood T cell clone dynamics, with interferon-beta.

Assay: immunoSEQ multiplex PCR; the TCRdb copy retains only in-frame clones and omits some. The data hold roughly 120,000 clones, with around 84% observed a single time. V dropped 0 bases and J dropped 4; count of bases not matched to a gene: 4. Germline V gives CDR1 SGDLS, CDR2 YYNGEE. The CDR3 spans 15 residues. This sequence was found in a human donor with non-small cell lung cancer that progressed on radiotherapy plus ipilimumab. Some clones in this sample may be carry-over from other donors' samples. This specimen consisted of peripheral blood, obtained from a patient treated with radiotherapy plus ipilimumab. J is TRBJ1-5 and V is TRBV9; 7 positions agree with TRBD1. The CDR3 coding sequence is TGTGCCAGCAGCGTAGGACAGGGCATTAATCAGCCCCAGCATTTT. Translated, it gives CASSVGQGINQPQHF.